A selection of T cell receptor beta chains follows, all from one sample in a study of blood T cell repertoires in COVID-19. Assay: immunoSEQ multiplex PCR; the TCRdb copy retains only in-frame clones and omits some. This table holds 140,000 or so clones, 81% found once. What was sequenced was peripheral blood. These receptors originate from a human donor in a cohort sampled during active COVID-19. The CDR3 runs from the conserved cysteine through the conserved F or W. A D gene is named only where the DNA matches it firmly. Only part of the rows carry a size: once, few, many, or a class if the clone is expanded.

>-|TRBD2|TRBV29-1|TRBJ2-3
TGCAGCGTTGAAGGTGTATGGCGGGGGGCCTCAGATACGCAGTATTTT
CSVEGVWRGASDTQYF
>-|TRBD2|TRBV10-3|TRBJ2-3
TGTGCCATCAACAGGGGACTAGCGGGAAGTTCAGATACGCAGTATTTT
CAINRGLAGSSDTQYF
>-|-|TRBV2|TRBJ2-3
TGTGCCAGCAGGGCCACATATAGCACAGATACGCAGTATTTT
CASRATYSTDTQYF
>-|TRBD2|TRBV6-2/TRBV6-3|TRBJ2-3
TGTGCCAGCAGTTACTCTCTCGGGAGGGCACGCACAGATACGCAGTATTTT
CASSYSLGRARTDTQYF
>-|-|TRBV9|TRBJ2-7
TGTGCCAGCAGCGTAGGGGGCGCGAGCTCCTACGAGCAGTACTTC
CASSVGGASSYEQYF
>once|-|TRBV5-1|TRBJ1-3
TGCGCCAGCAGCTCTACGGGACAACTCTCTGGAAACACCATATATTTT
CASSSTGQLSGNTIYF
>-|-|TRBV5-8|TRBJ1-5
TGTGCCAGCAGGGGGTCAGGGCAGCCCCAGCATTTT
CASRGSGQPQHF
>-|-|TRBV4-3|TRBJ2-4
TGCGCCAGCAGCCAAGTTTCGGGACATTCGCTAGCCAAAAACATTCAGTACTTC
CASSQVSGHSLAKNIQYF
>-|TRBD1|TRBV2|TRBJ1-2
TGTGCCAGCAGGTATACAGGGGCACGCCTTGGCTACACCTTC
CASRYTGARLGYTF
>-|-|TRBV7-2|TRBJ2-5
TGTGCCAGCAGCTTAGCCTTACAGGGGAGGGAGACCCAGTACTTC
CASSLALQGRETQYF
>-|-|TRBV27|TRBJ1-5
TGTGCCAGCAGTTTATGGGGGGATCAGCCCCAGCATTTT
CASSLWGDQPQHF
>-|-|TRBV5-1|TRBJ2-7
TGCGCCAGCAGCCTCAATTACGGGACAAGAACCTACGAGCAGTACTTC
CASSLNYGTRTYEQYF
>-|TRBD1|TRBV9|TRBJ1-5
TGTGCCAGCGGGACAGGGCCCAATCAGCCCCAGCATTTT
CASGTGPNQPQHF
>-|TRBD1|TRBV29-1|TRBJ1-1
TGCAGCGTCGACAGGGTGAACACTGAAGCTTTCTTT
CSVDRVNTEAFF
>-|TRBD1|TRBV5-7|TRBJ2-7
TGTGCCAGCGCGCCGGGACAGGGGGCGCCCGGTTACGAGCAGTACTTC
CASAPGQGAPGYEQYF
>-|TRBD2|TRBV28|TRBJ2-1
TGTGCCAGCAGTTTCGGGACTAGCGGCTACAATGAGCAGTTCTTC
CASSFGTSGYNEQFF
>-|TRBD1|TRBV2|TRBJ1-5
TGTGCCAGCAGTACGGGACAGGGAAGGGGCAATCAGCCCCAGCATTTT
CASSTGQGRGNQPQHF
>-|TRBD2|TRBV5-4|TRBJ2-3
TGTGCCAGCAGCTTGGTTAGGACTAGCGGGGGCACAGATACGCAGTATTTT
CASSLVRTSGGTDTQYF
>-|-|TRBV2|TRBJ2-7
TGTGCCAGCAGCAGTAGCGGATTCTTACTCGAGCAGTACTTC
CASSSSGFLLEQYF
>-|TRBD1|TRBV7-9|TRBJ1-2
TGTGCCAGCAGCTTAGGTAGGACAGGACATGGCTACACCTTC
CASSLGRTGHGYTF
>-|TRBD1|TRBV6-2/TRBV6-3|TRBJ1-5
TGTGCCAGCAGCATCGACAGGGTTGGTCAGCCCCAGCATTTT
CASSIDRVGQPQHF
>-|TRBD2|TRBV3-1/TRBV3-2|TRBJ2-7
TGTGCCAGCAGCCAAGGGACTAGCGGGACTCAGTACTTC
CASSQGTSGTQYF
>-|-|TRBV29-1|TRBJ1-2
TGCAGCGTGGCTACAGGGAGCTGGGGCTACACCTTC
CSVATGSWGYTF
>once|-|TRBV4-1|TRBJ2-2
TGCGCCAGCGGATCAGGGGTAATCACCGGGGAGCTGTTTTTT
CASGSGVITGELFF
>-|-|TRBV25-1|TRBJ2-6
TGTGCCAGCCGCTACTCTGGGGCCAACGTCCTGACTTTC
CASRYSGANVLTF
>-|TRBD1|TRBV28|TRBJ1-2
TGTGCCAGCAGTTTACAACAGGGGAACTATGGCTACACCTTC
CASSLQQGNYGYTF
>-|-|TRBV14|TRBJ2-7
TGTGCCAGCAGCCAGGCTGTCAGAAACTACGAGCAGTACTTC
CASSQAVRNYEQYF
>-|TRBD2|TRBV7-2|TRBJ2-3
TGTGCCAGCAGCTTAGAGGGGGGACTAGCGGGAAGAGATACGCAGTATTTT
CASSLEGGLAGRDTQYF
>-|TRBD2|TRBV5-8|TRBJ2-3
TGTGCCAGCAGAAAGGGACTAGCGGTTAACACAGATACGCAGTATTTT
CASRKGLAVNTDTQYF
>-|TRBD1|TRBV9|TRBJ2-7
TGTGCCAGCAGCCCGATGACAGGGATAAACGAGCAGTACTTC
CASSPMTGINEQYF
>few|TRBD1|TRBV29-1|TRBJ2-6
TGCAGCGTTGAAGGGACAGGAGCCTCTGGGGCCAACGTCCTGACTTTC
CSVEGTGASGANVLTF
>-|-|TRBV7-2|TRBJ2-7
TGTGCCAGCAGCTTAGCGGCGGGGCCTACCTACGAGCAGTACTTC
CASSLAAGPTYEQYF
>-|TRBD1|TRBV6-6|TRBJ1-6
TGTGCCAGCAGGTCCGGGACAGGGGTAAATTCACCCCTCCACTTT
CASRSGTGVNSPLHF
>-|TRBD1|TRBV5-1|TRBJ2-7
TGCGCCAGCAGCTTCCCCGACAGGGGACGAGCTTACGAGCAGTACTTC
CASSFPDRGRAYEQYF
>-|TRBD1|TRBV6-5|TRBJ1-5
TGTGCCAGCACAGGACAGGGGAGAAATCAGCCCCAGCATTTT
CASTGQGRNQPQHF
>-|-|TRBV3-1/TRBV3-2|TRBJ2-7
TGTGCCAGCAGCCATATCCCTTCCTACGAGCAGTACTTC
CASSHIPSYEQYF
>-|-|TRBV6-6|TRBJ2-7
TGTGCCAGCAGTTACGAGGGAGGGCAGTACTTC
CASSYEGGQYF
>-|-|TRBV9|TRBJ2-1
TGTGCCAGCAGCGCCTCTCTAGCTGCCTCCTACAATGAGCAGTTCTTC
CASSASLAASYNEQFF
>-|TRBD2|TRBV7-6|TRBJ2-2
TGTGCCAGCAGCTTACTCCTGGCGGTTAGCGGGGCCCCGAACACCGGGGAGCTGTTTTTT
CASSLLLAVSGAPNTGELFF
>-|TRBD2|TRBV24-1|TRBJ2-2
TGTGCCACCAGTGATTCGGCTAGCGGGATCACCGGGGAGCTGTTTTTT
CATSDSASGITGELFF
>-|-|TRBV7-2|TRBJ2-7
TGTGCCAGCAGCGGAGGGGACAGATCGTACGAGCAGTACTTC
CASSGGDRSYEQYF
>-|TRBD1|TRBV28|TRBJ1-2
TGTGCCAGCAGTATCGGGACAGGGGCTAACTATGGCTACACCTTC
CASSIGTGANYGYTF
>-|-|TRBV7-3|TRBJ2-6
TGTGCCAGCAGCTTAGATTACACTGGGGCCAACGTCCTGACTTTC
CASSLDYTGANVLTF
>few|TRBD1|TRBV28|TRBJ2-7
TGTGCCAGCAGTTATACAGGGGGCGCTTCCTACGAGCAGTACTTC
CASSYTGGASYEQYF
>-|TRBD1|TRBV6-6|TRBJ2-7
TGTGCCAGCAGTTACGGGACAGTGAGCGAGCAGTACTTC
CASSYGTVSEQYF
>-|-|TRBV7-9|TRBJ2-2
TGTGCCAGCAGCCCCGGTACTAGCCAAAACACCGGGGAGCTGTTTTTT
CASSPGTSQNTGELFF
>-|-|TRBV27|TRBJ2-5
TGTGCCAGCAGTTTATCTGGGACTGGCCGAGAGACCCAGTACTTC
CASSLSGTGRETQYF
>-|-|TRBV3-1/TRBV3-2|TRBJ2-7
TGTGCCAGCAGCCTGGCCGTCCCCTACGAGCAGTACTTC
CASSLAVPYEQYF
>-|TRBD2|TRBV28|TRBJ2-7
TGTGCCAGCGGCGGGGCTAGCGGGATCTACGAGCAGTACTTC
CASGGASGIYEQYF
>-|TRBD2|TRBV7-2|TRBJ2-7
TGTGCCAGCAGCGCGATTCGGGCGGGAGGACAGATCTACGAGCAGTACTTC
CASSAIRAGGQIYEQYF
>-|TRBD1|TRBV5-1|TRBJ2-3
TGCGCCAGCAGCTTCTTCGGACAGGGGGCGGGCACAGATACGCAGTATTTT
CASSFFGQGAGTDTQYF